One sample yielded the 27 T cell receptor beta chains listed below, sequenced in a study of shared clonotypes between healthy human individuals. Using immunoSEQ multiplex PCR, the repertoire was profiled, and TCRdb retains in-frame clones only, with some absent. Among some 96,000 clones listed, around half were seen once. The sequenced sample consisted of PBMCs. Receptor source: a woman aged 40 to 49 in good health. Some clones in this sample may be carry-over from other donors' samples.

The genes are TRBV6-1 and TRBJ2-3, with TRBD1 matching over 10 bases. The CDR3 covers 14 residues. Germline assignment: CDR1 MNHNS and CDR2 SASEGT. With 5 bases clipped from V and 6 bases from J, the junction kept 5 bases outside the gene matches. DNA for the CDR3: TGTGCCAGCAGTTTGGGACAGGGGAGGGATACGCAGTATTTT. It encodes CASSLGQGRDTQYF.

This clone was seen many times. The chain joins TRBV6-1 to TRBJ1-2, with TRBD1 as a possible D gene (6 bases). The germline V and J ends were trimmed by 5 bases and 2 bases, with 15 bases remaining between them. CDR1 MNHNS and CDR2 SASEGT come from the germline V gene. The CDR3 length is 15 residues. The CDR3 protein is CASSTRLQGNYGYTF. As DNA, the CDR3 is TGTGCCAGCAGTACCCGACTCCAGGGGAACTATGGCTACACCTTC.

This clone was observed a few times. The V and J genes are TRBV30 and TRBJ1-2, with D perhaps TRBD1 (5 bases). This CDR3 has 13 residues. V lost 0 bases to trimming and J lost 6 bases, with 11 bases between them. Germline lookup yields CDR1 GTSNPN and CDR2 SVGIG (reference sequence). The CDR3, as DNA: TGTGCCTGGAGTGTTGGGGGGAGGAATGGCTACACCTTC. Amino acid sequence: CAWSVGGRNGYTF.

The genes are TRBV6-5 and TRBJ2-5, with D possibly being TRBD1 (6 bases). The CDR3 totals 13 residues. Germline CDR1 is MNHEY and CDR2 is SVGAGI. Deletions cut 5 bases from V and 1 base from J, with 8 bases between. The CDR3 protein is CASSEDSQETQYF. The CDR3 DNA reads as TGTGCCAGCAGTGAGGACAGCCAAGAGACCCAGTACTTC.

This chain links TRBV28 with TRBJ2-7, with D possibly matching TRBD2 (6 bases). Germline CDR1 and CDR2: MDHEN and SYDVKM. Trimming removed 6 bases at V and 0 bases at J, with 18 bases between. The CDR3 covers 16 residues. The CDR3, as DNA: TGTGCCAGCAGCCGCACTAGCAAAAGGAGCTCCTACGAGCAGTACTTC. Protein: CASSRTSKRSSYEQYF.

V and J are TRBV7-8 and TRBJ1-5; the D gene is possibly TRBD1 (6 bases). V shed 4 bases and J shed 5 bases, with 15 bases lying between them. This CDR3 is 15 amino acids long. CDR1 and CDR2 (germline): SGHVS, FQNEAQ. The CDR3 coding sequence is TGTGCCAGCAGCTCGGCCCAGGGGCCGTATCAGCCCCAGCATTTT. This codes for CASSSAQGPYQPQHF.

The chain uses TRBV7-2 and TRBJ2-7; tentative D call: TRBD2 (7 bases). Germline V gene lookup returns CDR1 SGHTA and CDR2 FQGNSA. V dropped 2 bases and J dropped 3 bases, with 14 bases sitting between them. This CDR3 has 15 amino acids. The CDR3 region is CASSLPAGQFYEQYF. CDR3 DNA: TGTGCCAGCAGCTTACCAGCGGGACAATTCTACGAGCAGTACTTC.

In regard to this clone: Given a far larger clone just one base away, this is likely a sequencing read error. The chain recombines TRBV7-8 with TRBJ2-5, with TRBD2 identical over 13 bases. CDR1 is SGHVS, CDR2 FQNEAQ, per germline. The CDR3 sequence is 16 residues long. The CDR3 region has the DNA TGTGCCAGCAACTTAGGACTAGCGGGAGTTCGGGAGACCCAGTACTTC. Its protein is CASNLGLAGVRETQYF. The entire variable domain, with the rest obtained from reference TRBV7-8 and TRBJ2-5, is as follows: GAGVSQSPRYKVAKRGQDVALRCDPISGHVSLFWYQQALGQGPEFLTYFQNEAQLDKSGLPSDRFFAERPEGSVSTLKIQRTQQEDSAVYLCASNLGLAGVRETQYFGPGTRLLVL.

A word on this clone: This likely traces to a read error, being one base from a far larger clone. The rearrangement links TRBV18 to TRBJ2-3; D is ambiguous. The CDR3 length is 14 residues. Trimming stripped 3 bases from V and 1 base from J, with 8 bases between. Germline CDR1 and CDR2: KGHSH and LQKENI. The CDR3 is CASSPDARTDTQYF. Written as DNA, the CDR3 is TGTGCCAGCTCACCGGACGCCCGCACAGATACGCAGTATTTT. Supplemented by reference TRBV18 and TRBJ2-3, the full variable domain reads NAGVMQNPRHLVRRRGQEARLRCSPMKGHSHVYWYRQLPEEGLKFMVYLQKENIIDESGMPKERFSAEFPKEGPSILRIQQVVRGDSAAYFCASSPDARTDTQYFGPGTRLTVL.

The V call is TRBV5-6, the J call TRBJ2-3, with 8 nucleotides matching TRBD1. V dropped 0 bases and J dropped 2; count of bases not matched to a gene: 5. The CDR3 contains 16 residues. Germline V gives CDR1 SGHDT, CDR2 YYEEEE. The CDR3 DNA follows: TGTGCCAGCAGCTTGGTTGTGACAGGGGTCACAGATACGCAGTATTTT. Its translation is CASSLVVTGVTDTQYF. Based on the CDR3 plus reference TRBV5-6 and TRBJ2-3, the full variable domain is DAGVTQSPTHLIKTRGQQVTLRCSPKSGHDTVSWYQQALGQGPQFIFQYYEEEERQRGNFPDRFSGHQFPNYSSELNVNALLLGDSALYLCASSLVVTGVTDTQYFGPGTRLTVL.

Concerning this clone itself: A much more abundant neighbour one base away suggests this may be a read error. The chain links TRBV25-1 to TRBJ2-1; TRBD2 aligns across 7 bases. This CDR3 has 16 residues. Germline V gives CDR1 MGHDK, CDR2 SYGVNS. The CDR3 DNA reads as TGTGCCGGCAGCCGATACTCTCTGGGAGGGCGCAATGAGCAGTTCTTC. Protein sequence: CAGSRYSLGGRNEQFF.

This rearrangement joins TRBV7-9 to TRBJ2-5; no definite D call. Germline CDR1 SEHNR, CDR2 FQNEAQ (reference sequence). The CDR3 has 12 residues. V lost 2 bases and J lost 5, with 6 bases in between. The CDR3 loop is CASSLSGETQYF. The DNA for the CDR3 is TGTGCCAGCAGCTTATCCGGGGAGACCCAGTACTTC.

V and J are TRBV18 and TRBJ1-1; D unresolved. Germline CDR1 is KGHSH and CDR2 is LQKENI. The V end was cut by 3 bases, the J end by 6 bases, with 8 bases between. This CDR3 region has 12 residues. The CDR3 loop reads CASSPSPAEAFF. CDR3 DNA sequence: TGTGCCAGCTCACCCTCGCCTGCTGAAGCTTTCTTT.

Many counts were recorded for this clone. V usage is TRBV7-2 and J usage is TRBJ2-5; D call uncertain. CDR1 is SGHTA, CDR2 FQGNSA, per germline. CDR3 size: 14 residues. Trimming pared 5 bases from V and 0 bases from J, leaving 10 bases between. Here the CDR3 reads CASSPRRNQETQYF. CDR3 sequence (DNA): TGTGCCAGCAGCCCGCGGCGAAACCAAGAGACCCAGTACTTC. The variable domain in full, completed from reference TRBV7-2 and TRBJ2-5, reads GAGVSQSPSNKVTEKGKDVELRCDPISGHTALYWYRQSLGQGLEFLIYFQGNSAPDKSGLPSDRFSAERTGGSVSTLTIQRTQQEDSAVYLCASSPRRNQETQYFGPGTRLLVL.

The chain carries TRBV29-1 and TRBJ2-1, with 7 nucleotides matching TRBD2. Trimming at V came to 6 bases and at J to 8 bases, leaving 13 bases not matched to a gene. In germline, CDR1 is SQVTM, CDR2 ANQGSEA. The CDR3 is 14 residues long. CDR3 sequence (DNA): TGCAGCGTCTGGTTCGGAGCGGCGGGGGATGAGCAGTTCTTC. As protein: CSVWFGAAGDEQFF.

This clone was observed a single time. The chain has TRBV7-2 and TRBJ2-7, with D maybe TRBD1 (6 bases). V lost 4 bases and J lost 2, with 15 bases in between. CDR1 is SGHTA and CDR2 is FQGNSA in the germline V gene. This CDR3 is built from 15 residues. This CDR3 is CASSSTRGETYEQYF. CDR3 nucleotide sequence: TGTGCCAGCAGCTCAACCAGGGGCGAAACCTACGAGCAGTACTTC.

This clone was picked up many times. J is TRBJ2-4 and V is TRBV5-6, with D uncertain. CDR1 and CDR2 from the germline V gene are SGHDT and YYEEEE. The CDR3 is 14 residues long. The germline V and J ends were trimmed by 0 bases and 0 bases, with 4 bases remaining between them. The CDR3 coding sequence is TGTGCCAGCAGCTTGGTTGTAGCCAAAAACATTCAGTACTTC. It codes for CASSLVVAKNIQYF.

The chain has TRBV9 and TRBJ2-5; D not certain. The DNA end is a closer match to TRBJ2-7, so the J assignment may be wrong. The CDR3 spans 14 residues. Germline V lookup: CDR1 SGDLS, CDR2 YYNGEE. CDR3 in amino acids: CASSVGAPFYEQYF. The DNA of the CDR3 is TGTGCCAGCAGCGTAGGGGCCCCCTTCTACGAGCAGTACTTC.

V gene TRBV23-1 combines with J gene TRBJ2-1; the match to TRBD2 covers 10 bases. TRBV23-1 is an ORF, and what it does is uncertain. V trimming: 6 bases; J trimming: 9 bases; junction bases outside the gene matches: 11. The CDR3 spans 15 residues. In nucleotides, the CDR3 is TGCGCCAGCAGCCACGTCCTGGCTAGCGGGGGTGAGCAGTTCTTC. Protein sequence: CASSHVLASGGEQFF.

Worth noting for this clone: The junction differs from germline at one of its ends, possibly a read error. The chain couples TRBV29-1 to TRBJ1-2; D remains ambiguous. Germline lookup yields CDR1 SQVTM and CDR2 ANQGSEA. The CDR3 runs to 10 residues. The CDR3 nucleotides are TGCAGCTTGTCGAGGGATGGCTATACCTTC. Its translation is CSLSRDGYTF.

This clone was seen many times. The chain couples TRBV30 to TRBJ2-1; D gene uncertain. The V gene's germline CDR1 is GTSNPN and CDR2 SVGIG (reference sequence). Trimming pared 3 bases from V and 9 bases from J, leaving 12 bases between. This CDR3 has 12 amino acids. The CDR3 sequence: CAWSRRQSEQFF. The DNA of the CDR3 is TGTGCCTGGAGCCGTCGGCAGTCTGAGCAGTTCTTC.

Details on this clone: One end of the junction is discordant with germline, which a read error may explain. The rearrangement joins TRBV6-1 to TRBJ2-7; D perhaps matches TRBD2 (6 bases). Germline lookup yields CDR1 MNHNS and CDR2 SASEGT. The length of the CDR3 is 12 residues. The CDR3 reads CAISEGGLEQYF. In nucleotides, the CDR3 is TGTGCCATCAGTGAGGGAGGACTCGAGCAGTACTTC.

This clone was found many times. The J gene is TRBJ2-7, the V gene TRBV28; the match to TRBD1 covers 10 bases. The germline CDR1 and CDR2 sequences are MDHEN and SYDVKM. The J segment lost 2 bases and the V segment lost 6 bases, leaving 7 bases of the junction unmatched. The CDR3 sequence is 15 residues long. CDR3 amino acids: CASRPGQGTPYEQYF. In DNA form, the CDR3 reads TGTGCCAGCAGACCGGGACAGGGGACCCCCTACGAGCAGTACTTC.

Ten or more counts support this clone. This sequence joins TRBV30 and TRBJ2-7; 7 bases map to TRBD2. V dropped 2 bases and J dropped 4; count of bases not matched to a gene: 14. From germline, CDR1 is GTSNPN and CDR2 SVGIG (reference sequence). The CDR3 is made up of 16 amino acids. CDR3 amino acids: CAWSRGYGREFYEQYF. CDR3 DNA: TGTGCCTGGAGTCGTGGGTACGGGCGGGAGTTTTACGAGCAGTACTTC.

The gene calls are TRBV30 and TRBJ2-7; D is possibly TRBD1 (6 bases). The V end lost 1 base, the J end lost 7 bases, and 14 bases lay between the germline ends. The CDR3 is made up of 13 amino acids. In germline, CDR1 is GTSNPN, CDR2 SVGIG (reference sequence). The DNA of the CDR3 is TGTGCCTGGAGTGGGACAGCCTTTGGGGAGCAGTACTTC. This codes for CAWSGTAFGEQYF. Variable domain in full (rest from reference TRBV30 and TRBJ2-7): SQTIHQWPATLVQPVGSPLSLECTVEGTSNPNLYWYRQAAGRGLQLLFYSVGIGQISSEVPQNLSASRPQDRQFILSSKKLLLSDSGFYLCAWSGTAFGEQYFGPGTRLTVT.

This clone was picked up a small number of times. The DNA of the CDR3 is TGTGCCAGCAGCCTACAGGTCGTGGAGGGCTACACCTTC. This codes for CASSLQVVEGYTF. The chain has TRBV6-1 and TRBJ1-2; perhaps TRBD1 as D (5 bases). Germline CDR1 is MNHNS and CDR2 is SASEGT. The CDR3 covers 13 residues. Between the trimmed V and J ends, which lost 6 bases and 8 bases, there was a span of 16 bases.

This chain uses TRBV25-1 with TRBJ2-1; 8 nucleotides line up with TRBD2. Per germline, CDR1 MGHDK and CDR2 SYGVNS. The CDR3 runs 15 residues. Losses at the gene ends were 6 bases for V and 4 bases for J; bases not matched to a gene: 8. CDR3 amino acids: CASREPGLGYNEQFF. CDR3 nucleotides: TGTGCCAGCAGGGAACCGGGACTAGGATACAATGAGCAGTTCTTC.